This T cell receptor (beta chain) was captured by sequencing in a study of shared clonotypes between healthy human individuals. Study-wide points: Relative to memory subsets, naive subsets generally showed larger estimated richness. Inspection by rarefaction showed sorted-subset sequencing to be incomplete despite large depth.

The method was immunoSEQ multiplex PCR; TCRdb's version includes in-frame clones alone and lacks a portion of them. The profile shows around 980,000 clones, around 78% of them singletons. Germline lookup yields CDR1 MDHEN and CDR2 SYDVKM. The CDR3 sequence is 14 residues long. Trimming removed 5 bases from V and 3 bases from J, with 14 bases in between. As regards this clone: The target antigen is unknown.

The chain joins TRBV28 to TRBJ2-7; no reliable D call. This TCR came from a man between 18 and 29 years old in good health. Some clones in this sample may be carry-over from other donors' samples. The sample consisted of memory CD4+ T cells from PBMCs. Documented subset: CD45RA-negative fraction. The CDR3 is CASSPGFSLYEQYF. The CDR3 coding sequence is TGTGCCAGCAGTCCAGGCTTTTCCCTCTACGAGCAGTACTTC.